The rows below give T cell receptor beta chains drawn from one sample of a study of OX40 agonist ivuxolimab in advanced cancers. TCRdb's copy holds only in-frame clones and misses some; the assay was immunoSEQ multiplex PCR. The table shows fewer than 75,000 clones, with around 80% occurring only once. Sequencing was performed on CD4+ or CD8+ T cells sorted from blood, taken in a trial of the OX40 agonist ivuxolimab. Source of these receptors: an adult with an advanced solid tumor such as melanoma, head and neck, liver or kidney cancer. Both conserved end residues are part of each CDR3. A D gene is named only where the DNA matches it firmly. Not every row has a clone size; where given, it reads once, few, many or a size class.

>-|-|TRBJ1-5|TRBV5-1
CASSLWGLGNQPQHF
TGCGCCAGCAGCTTGTGGGGGCTCGGCAATCAGCCCCAGCATTTT
>-|-|TRBJ2-2|TRBV27
CASSREFRDKNTGELFF
TGTGCCAGCAGTCGTGAGTTCCGGGACAAGAACACCGGGGAGCTGTTTTTT
>-|few|TRBJ2-1|TRBV5-4
CASSLIGGLTYNEQFF
TGTGCCAGCAGCTTGATTGGGGGCCTCACTTACAATGAGCAGTTCTTC
>TRBD1|-|TRBJ2-3|TRBV7-2
CASSFGTGVRSDTQYF
TGTGCCAGCAGCTTTGGGACAGGGGTACGCTCAGATACGCAGTATTTT
>TRBD2|-|TRBJ2-3|TRBV15
CATSRDGGLDGDTQYF
TGTGCCACCAGCAGAGATGGTGGACTAGACGGAGATACGCAGTATTTT
>-|-|TRBJ1-1|TRBV9
CASSLPTESTEAFF
TGTGCCAGCAGCCTCCCCACGGAGTCCACTGAAGCTTTCTTT
>TRBD1|once|TRBJ1-1|TRBV5-4
CASKDRGLDTEAFF
TGTGCCAGCAAGGACAGGGGGCTTGACACTGAAGCTTTCTTT
>TRBD1|-|TRBJ1-2|TRBV27
CASSSQGGTDRGYTF
TGTGCCAGCAGTTCCCAGGGGGGGACGGATCGGGGCTACACCTTC
>-|few|TRBJ2-2|TRBV5-6
CASSFPGWGNTGELFF
TGTGCCAGCAGCTTCCCCGGTTGGGGGAACACCGGGGAGCTGTTTTTT
>TRBD2|-|TRBJ2-3|TRBV5-4
CASSLGGIAGGFTDTQYF
TGTGCCAGCAGCTTGGGTGGGATAGCGGGAGGGTTCACAGATACGCAGTATTTT
>-|-|TRBJ2-1|TRBV4-3
CASSQGAHTRTVEQFF
TGCGCCAGCAGCCAAGGAGCGCATACTCGGACGGTCGAGCAGTTCTTC
>-|-|TRBJ1-2|TRBV10-3
CAITEGLYYGYTF
TGTGCCATCACGGAGGGGCTTTACTATGGCTACACCTTC
>TRBD1|-|TRBJ2-7|TRBV2
CASSGTGDYEQYF
TGTGCCAGCAGTGGAACAGGGGACTACGAGCAGTACTTC
>-|-|TRBJ1-1|TRBV10-3
CAISEEGRMYTEAFF
TGTGCCATCAGTGAGGAGGGACGGATGTACACTGAAGCTTTCTTT
>-|-|TRBJ2-7|TRBV9
CASSVDTSGQYEQYF
TGTGCCAGCAGCGTCGACACCAGCGGGCAGTACGAGCAGTACTTC
>-|-|TRBJ1-3|TRBV7-6
CASSPTLAGNTIYF
TGTGCCAGCAGCCCAACTCTGGCCGGAAACACCATATATTTT
>-|few|TRBJ1-2|TRBV5-6
CASSLGSGYTF
TGTGCCAGCAGCTTGGGGTCTGGCTACACCTTC
>-|-|TRBJ2-7|TRBV27
CASSRSLRDGSHSEQYF
TGTGCCAGCAGTCGTTCCCTCCGGGACGGTTCTCATTCCGAGCAGTACTTC